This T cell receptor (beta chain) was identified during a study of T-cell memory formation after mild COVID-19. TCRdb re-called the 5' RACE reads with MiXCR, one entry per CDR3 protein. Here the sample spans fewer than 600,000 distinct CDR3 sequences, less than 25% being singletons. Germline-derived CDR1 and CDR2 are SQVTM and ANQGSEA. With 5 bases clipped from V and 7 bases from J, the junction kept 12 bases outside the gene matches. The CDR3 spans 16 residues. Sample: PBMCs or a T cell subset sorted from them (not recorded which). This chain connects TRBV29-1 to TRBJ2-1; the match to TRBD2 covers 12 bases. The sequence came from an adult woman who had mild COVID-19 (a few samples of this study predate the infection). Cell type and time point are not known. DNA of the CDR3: TGCAGCGTTTACGCTAGCGGGAGGGCTATCGCGAATGAGCAGTTCTTC. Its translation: CSVYASGRAIANEQFF.